The 8 T cell receptor beta chains below come from one sample, sequenced in a study of T cell responses to AZD1222 COVID-19 vaccine. TCRdb keeps only in-frame clones here, not all; method: immunoSEQ multiplex PCR. Here the sample spans some 110,000 clones, about 88% being singletons. This specimen consisted of peripheral blood, obtained on day 0 of AZD1222 vaccination. Source of these receptors: an adult in good health.

This chain uses TRBV19 with TRBJ2-5; TRBD1 is a possible D gene (6 bases). Germline V lookup: CDR1 LNHDA, CDR2 SQIVND (reference sequence). The CDR3 runs 15 residues. V was shortened by 7 bases and J by 3 bases, with 18 bases between the two germline ends. The CDR3 bases are TGTGCCAGTAACCTGGCTGGGGCAGGGGAAGAGACCCAGTACTTC. This encodes CASNLAGAGEETQYF.

V gene TRBV6-5 combines with J gene TRBJ2-7; 7 positions match TRBD1. Germline V CDR1 and CDR2: MNHEY, SVGAGI. With 7 bases clipped from V and 3 bases from J, the junction kept 9 bases outside the gene matches. The CDR3 runs to 14 residues. The CDR3 region has the DNA TGTGCCAGCACCTCAGCAGGGGGTCGCTACGAGCAGTACTTC. Its translation: CASTSAGGRYEQYF.

The chain carries TRBV4-2 and TRBJ1-1; possibly TRBD1 for D (5 bases). The CDR3 loop spans 15 amino acids. Germline CDR1 reads LGHNA; CDR2 reads YNFKEQ. V lost 0 bases and J lost 1, with 9 bases in between. CDR3 loop: CASSQEDRQNTEAFF. The CDR3 nucleotides read TGTGCCAGCAGCCAAGAAGACAGACAGAACACTGAAGCTTTCTTT.

The chain combines TRBV2 with TRBJ2-1; D unresolved. Germline V gene lookup returns CDR1 SNHLY and CDR2 FYNNEI. Trimming left V 5 bases short and J 9 bases short, with 8 bases between. This CDR3 comprises 11 residues. The CDR3 coding sequence is TGTGCCAGCAGTTTAAGCGTTGAGCAGTTCTTC. Residues: CASSLSVEQFF.

The chain joins TRBV11-2 to TRBJ2-1; weak D call: TRBD2 (5 bases). The ends were cut back, 5 bases at V and 7 bases at J, with 15 bases in the middle. Germline assignment: CDR1 SGHAT and CDR2 FQNNGV. The CDR3 spans 14 residues. The CDR3 sequence: CASSAGYTGNEQFF. CDR3 bases: TGTGCCAGCAGCGCGGGCTACACGGGGAATGAGCAGTTCTTC.

V gene TRBV5-4 combines with J gene TRBJ1-4; possibly TRBD1 for D (6 bases). The CDR3 runs 15 residues. V lost 1 base and J lost 8, with 15 bases in between. Looked up from germline, CDR1 is SGHNT and CDR2 is YYREEE (reference sequence). The CDR3 reads CASSLLGASPEKLFF. In DNA, the CDR3 is TGTGCCAGCAGCTTGTTGGGGGCATCTCCCGAAAAACTGTTTTTT.

The genes are TRBV3-1 (or the pseudogene TRBV3-2) and TRBJ1-6; D uncertain. Between the trimmed V and J ends, which lost 2 bases and 11 bases, there was a span of 10 bases. The CDR3 contains 13 residues. Germline assignment: CDR1 LGHDT and CDR2 YNNKEL (reference sequence). For the CDR3, the DNA is TGTGCCAGCAGCCAAATGGTAGACACACCCCTCCACTTT. It is translated as CASSQMVDTPLHF.

The CDR3, as DNA: TGTGCCAGCAGTTATGACAGGAGGTATGAAGCTTTCTTT. Its protein product is CASSYDRRYEAFF. The chain joins TRBV6-5 to TRBJ1-1; maybe TRBD1 (6 bases). Trimming took 3 bases from V and 7 from J, leaving 12 bases between them. CDR3 size: 13 residues. Germline V gene sequence: CDR1 MNHEY, CDR2 SVGAGI.